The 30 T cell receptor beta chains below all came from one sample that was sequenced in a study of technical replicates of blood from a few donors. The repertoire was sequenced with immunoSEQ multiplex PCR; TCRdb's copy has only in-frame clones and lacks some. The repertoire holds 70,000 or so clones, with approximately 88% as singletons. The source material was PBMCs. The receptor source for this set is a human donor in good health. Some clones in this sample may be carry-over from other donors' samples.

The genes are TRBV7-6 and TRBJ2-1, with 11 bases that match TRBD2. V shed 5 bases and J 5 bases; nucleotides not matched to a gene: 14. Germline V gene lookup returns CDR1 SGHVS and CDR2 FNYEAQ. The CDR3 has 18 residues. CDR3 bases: TGTGCCAGCAGCATTAGCGGGGGGGCCGGGCCCCCCCACAATGAGCAGTTCTTC. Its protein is CASSISGGAGPPHNEQFF.

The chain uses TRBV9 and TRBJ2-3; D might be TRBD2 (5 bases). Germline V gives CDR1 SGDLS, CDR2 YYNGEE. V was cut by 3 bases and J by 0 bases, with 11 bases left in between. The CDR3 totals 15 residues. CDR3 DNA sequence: TGTGCCAGCAGCGCCGACTACCAAAGCACAGATACGCAGTATTTT. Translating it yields CASSADYQSTDTQYF.

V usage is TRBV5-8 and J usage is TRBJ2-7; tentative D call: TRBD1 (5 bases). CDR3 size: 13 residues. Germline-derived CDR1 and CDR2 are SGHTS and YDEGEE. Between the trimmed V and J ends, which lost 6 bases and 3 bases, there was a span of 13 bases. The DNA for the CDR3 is TGTGCCAGCAACACGGACATTTACTACGAGCAGTACTTC. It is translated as CASNTDIYYEQYF.

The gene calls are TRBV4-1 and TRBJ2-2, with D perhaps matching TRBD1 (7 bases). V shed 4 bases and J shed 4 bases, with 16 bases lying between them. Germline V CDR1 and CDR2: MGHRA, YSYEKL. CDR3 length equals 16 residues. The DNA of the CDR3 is TGCGCCAGCAGCCCCTTCAGGGGGGCTGTCACCGGGGAGCTGTTTTTT. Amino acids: CASSPFRGAVTGELFF.

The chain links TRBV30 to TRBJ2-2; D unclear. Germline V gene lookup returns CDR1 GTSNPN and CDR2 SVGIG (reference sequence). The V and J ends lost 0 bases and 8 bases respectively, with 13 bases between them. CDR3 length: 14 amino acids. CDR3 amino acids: CAWSVSVFLGELFF. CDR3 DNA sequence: TGTGCCTGGAGTGTATCCGTCTTTCTTGGGGAGCTGTTTTTT.

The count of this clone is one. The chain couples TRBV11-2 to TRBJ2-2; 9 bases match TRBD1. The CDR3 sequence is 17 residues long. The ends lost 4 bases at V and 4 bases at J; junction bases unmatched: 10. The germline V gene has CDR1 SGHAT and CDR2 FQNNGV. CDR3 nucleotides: TGTGCCAGCAGCTGGCCGGGACAGGGATATGGCACCGGGGAGCTGTTTTTT. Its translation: CASSWPGQGYGTGELFF.

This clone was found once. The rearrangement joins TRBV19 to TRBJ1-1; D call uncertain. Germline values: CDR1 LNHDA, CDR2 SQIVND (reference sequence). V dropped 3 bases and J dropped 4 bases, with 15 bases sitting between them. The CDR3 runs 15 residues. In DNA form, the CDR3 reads TGTGCCAGTAGTATGACTTCGGTAGGTTTCACTGAAGCTTTCTTT. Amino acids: CASSMTSVGFTEAFF.

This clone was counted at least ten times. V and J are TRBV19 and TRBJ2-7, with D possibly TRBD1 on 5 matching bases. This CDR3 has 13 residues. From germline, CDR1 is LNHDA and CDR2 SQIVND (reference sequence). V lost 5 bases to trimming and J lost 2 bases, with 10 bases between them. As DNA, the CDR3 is TGTGCCAGTAGTCGCCTAGGGGCCTACGAGCAGTACTTC. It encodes CASSRLGAYEQYF.

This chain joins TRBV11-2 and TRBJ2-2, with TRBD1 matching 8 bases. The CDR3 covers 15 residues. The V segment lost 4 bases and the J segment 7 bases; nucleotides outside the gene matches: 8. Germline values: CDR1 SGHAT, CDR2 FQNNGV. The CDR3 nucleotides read TGTGCCAGCAGCTCGACCCAGGGGGCGGTCGGGGAGCTGTTTTTT. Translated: CASSSTQGAVGELFF.

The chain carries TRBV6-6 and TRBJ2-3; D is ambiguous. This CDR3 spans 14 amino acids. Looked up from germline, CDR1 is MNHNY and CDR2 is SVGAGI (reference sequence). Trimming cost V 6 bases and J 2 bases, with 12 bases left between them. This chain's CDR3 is CASSQDGPTDTQYF. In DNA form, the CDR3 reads TGTGCCAGCAGCCAAGATGGCCCCACAGATACGCAGTATTTT.

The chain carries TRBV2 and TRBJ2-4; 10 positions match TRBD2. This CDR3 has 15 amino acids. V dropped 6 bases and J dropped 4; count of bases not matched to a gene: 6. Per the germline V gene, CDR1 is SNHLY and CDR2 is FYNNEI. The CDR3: CASSVAGGLKNIQYF. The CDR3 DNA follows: TGTGCCAGCAGCGTAGCGGGGGGTCTAAAAAACATTCAGTACTTC.

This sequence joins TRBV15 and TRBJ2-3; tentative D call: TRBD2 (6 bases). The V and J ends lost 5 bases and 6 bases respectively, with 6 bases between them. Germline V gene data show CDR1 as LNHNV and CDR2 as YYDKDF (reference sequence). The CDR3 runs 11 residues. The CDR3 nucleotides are TGTGCCACCAGCGGGGGGGATACGCAGTATTTT. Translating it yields CATSGGDTQYF.

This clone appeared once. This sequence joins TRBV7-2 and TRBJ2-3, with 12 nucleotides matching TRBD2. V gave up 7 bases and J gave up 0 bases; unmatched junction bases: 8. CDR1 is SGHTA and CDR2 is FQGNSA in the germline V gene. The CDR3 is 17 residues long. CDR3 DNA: TGTGCCAGCACCGCCAGACTAGCGGGGGCTAGCACAGATACGCAGTATTTT. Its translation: CASTARLAGASTDTQYF.

CDR3 region: CASSPQRGEGHEQFF. CDR3 coding DNA: TGTGCCAGCTCACCCCAGCGGGGGGAAGGGCATGAGCAGTTCTTC. The chain carries TRBV18 and TRBJ2-1, with 9 bases aligning to TRBD2. Germline assignment: CDR1 KGHSH and CDR2 LQKENI. The ends lost 3 bases at V and 8 bases at J; junction bases unmatched: 8. The length of the CDR3 is 15 residues.

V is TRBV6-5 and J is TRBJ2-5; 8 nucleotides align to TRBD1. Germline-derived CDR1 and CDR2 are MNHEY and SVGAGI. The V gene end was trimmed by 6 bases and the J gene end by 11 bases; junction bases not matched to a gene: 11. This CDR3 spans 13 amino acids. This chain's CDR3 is CASRGTGPTGQYF. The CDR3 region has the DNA TGTGCCAGCAGGGGGACAGGCCCTACGGGGCAGTACTTC.

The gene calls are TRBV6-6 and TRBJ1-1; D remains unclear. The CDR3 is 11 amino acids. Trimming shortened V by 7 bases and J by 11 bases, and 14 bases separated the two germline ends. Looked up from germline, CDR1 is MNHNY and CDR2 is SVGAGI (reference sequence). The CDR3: CASTHGVGAFF. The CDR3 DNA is TGTGCCAGCACCCACGGGGTTGGGGCTTTCTTT.

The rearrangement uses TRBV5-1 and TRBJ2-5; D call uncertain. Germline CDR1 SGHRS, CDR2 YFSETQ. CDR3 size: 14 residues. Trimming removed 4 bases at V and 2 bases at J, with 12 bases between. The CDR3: CASSLNNQQETQYF. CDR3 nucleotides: TGCGCCAGCAGCCTCAACAACCAACAAGAGACCCAGTACTTC.

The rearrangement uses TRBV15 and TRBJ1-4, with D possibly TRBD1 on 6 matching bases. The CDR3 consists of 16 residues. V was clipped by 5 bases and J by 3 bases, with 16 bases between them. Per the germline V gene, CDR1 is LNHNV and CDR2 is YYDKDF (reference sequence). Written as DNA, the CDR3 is TGTGCCACCAGCCTTGTCGAGGACAGCTCTAATGAAAAACTGTTTTTT. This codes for CATSLVEDSSNEKLFF.

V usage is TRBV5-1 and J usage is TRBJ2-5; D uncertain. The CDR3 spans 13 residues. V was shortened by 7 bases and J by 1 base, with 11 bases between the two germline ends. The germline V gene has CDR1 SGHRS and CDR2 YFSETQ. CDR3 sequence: CASGIGAQETQYF. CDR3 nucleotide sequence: TGCGCCAGCGGCATAGGAGCCCAAGAGACCCAGTACTTC.

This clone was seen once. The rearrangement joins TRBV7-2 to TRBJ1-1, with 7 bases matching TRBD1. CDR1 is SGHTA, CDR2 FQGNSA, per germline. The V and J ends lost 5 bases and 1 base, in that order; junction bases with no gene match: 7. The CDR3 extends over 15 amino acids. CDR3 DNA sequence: TGTGCCAGCAGCCGCCCCGGGACAGCGAACACTGAAGCTTTCTTT. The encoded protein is CASSRPGTANTEAFF.

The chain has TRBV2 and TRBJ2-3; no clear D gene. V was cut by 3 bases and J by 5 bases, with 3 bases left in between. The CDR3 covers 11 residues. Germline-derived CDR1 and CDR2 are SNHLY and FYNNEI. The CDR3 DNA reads TGTGCCAGCAGTGATATAGATACGCAGTATTTT. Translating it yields CASSDIDTQYF.

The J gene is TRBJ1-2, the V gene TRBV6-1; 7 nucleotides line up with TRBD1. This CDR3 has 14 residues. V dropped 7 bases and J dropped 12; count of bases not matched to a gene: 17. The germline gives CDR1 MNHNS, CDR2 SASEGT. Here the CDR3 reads CASTARRTGQSHTF. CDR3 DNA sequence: TGTGCCAGCACCGCGCGGCGGACAGGTCAATCTCACACCTTC.

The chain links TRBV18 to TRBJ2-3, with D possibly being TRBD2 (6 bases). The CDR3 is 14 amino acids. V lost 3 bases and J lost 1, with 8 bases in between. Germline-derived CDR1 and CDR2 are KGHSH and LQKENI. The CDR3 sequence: CASSPASGTDTQYF. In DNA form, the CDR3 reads TGTGCCAGCTCACCGGCTAGCGGCACAGATACGCAGTATTTT.

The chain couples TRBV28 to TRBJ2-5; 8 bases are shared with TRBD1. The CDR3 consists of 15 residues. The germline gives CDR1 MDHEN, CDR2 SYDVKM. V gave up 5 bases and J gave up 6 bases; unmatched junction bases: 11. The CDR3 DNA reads TGTGCCAGCAGTCCTACCAGGACAGGGCCAAAGACCCAGTACTTC. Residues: CASSPTRTGPKTQYF. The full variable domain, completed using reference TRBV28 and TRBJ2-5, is DVKVTQSSRYLVKRTGEKVFLECVQDMDHENMFWYRQDPGLGLRLIYFSYDVKMKEKGDIPEGYSVSREKKERFSLILESASTNQTSMYLCASSPTRTGPKTQYFGPGTRLLVL.

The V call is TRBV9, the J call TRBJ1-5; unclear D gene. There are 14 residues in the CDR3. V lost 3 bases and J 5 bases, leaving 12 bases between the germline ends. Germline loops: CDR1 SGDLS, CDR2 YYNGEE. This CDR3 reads CASSAEAPDQPQHF. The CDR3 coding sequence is TGTGCCAGCAGCGCCGAGGCCCCTGATCAGCCCCAGCATTTT.

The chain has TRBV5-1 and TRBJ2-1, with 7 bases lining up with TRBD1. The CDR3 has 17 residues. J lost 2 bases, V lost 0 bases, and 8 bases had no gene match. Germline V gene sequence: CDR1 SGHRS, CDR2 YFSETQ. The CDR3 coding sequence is TGCGCCAGCAGCTTGGTTGGGGACAGCCTCGCCTACAATGAGCAGTTCTTC. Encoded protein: CASSLVGDSLAYNEQFF.

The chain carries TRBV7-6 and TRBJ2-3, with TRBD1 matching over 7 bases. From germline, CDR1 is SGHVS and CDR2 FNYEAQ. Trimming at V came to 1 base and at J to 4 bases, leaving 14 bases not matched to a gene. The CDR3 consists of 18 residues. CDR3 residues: CASSLDWVRGRPADTQYF. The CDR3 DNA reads TGTGCCAGCAGCTTAGATTGGGTTAGGGGGCGTCCGGCAGATACGCAGTATTTT.

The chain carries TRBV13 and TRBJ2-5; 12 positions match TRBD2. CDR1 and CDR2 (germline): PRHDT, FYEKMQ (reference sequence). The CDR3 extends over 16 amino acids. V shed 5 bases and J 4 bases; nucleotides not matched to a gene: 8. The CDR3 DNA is TGTGCCAGCAGCCGGCTAGCGGGGGGGCGAAGAGAGACCCAGTACTTC. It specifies CASSRLAGGRRETQYF.

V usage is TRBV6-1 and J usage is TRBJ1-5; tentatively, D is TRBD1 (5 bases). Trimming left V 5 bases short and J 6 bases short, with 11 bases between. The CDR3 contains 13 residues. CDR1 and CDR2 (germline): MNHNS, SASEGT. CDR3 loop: CASSRRGGQPQHF. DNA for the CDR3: TGTGCCAGCAGTAGAAGGGGTGGTCAGCCCCAGCATTTT.

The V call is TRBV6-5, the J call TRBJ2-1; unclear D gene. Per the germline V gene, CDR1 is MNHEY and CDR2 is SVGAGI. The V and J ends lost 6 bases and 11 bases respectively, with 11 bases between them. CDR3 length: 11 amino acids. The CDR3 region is CASSSGSKQFF. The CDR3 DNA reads TGTGCCAGCAGCTCCGGTAGTAAGCAGTTCTTC.